This entry is about one T cell receptor (beta chain). What it binds is unknown. The source of the sample is a study of identical twins. V lost 2 bases, J lost 2 bases, and 12 bases lay in between. This CDR3 comprises 15 residues. Germline V gene lookup returns CDR1 SGDLS and CDR2 YYNGEE. TCRdb passed the 5' RACE reads through MiXCR, listing each CDR3 protein once. The data contain approximately 210,000 distinct CDR3 sequences, about 15% of them singletons. Study findings and constraints: The presence of invariant MAIT and iNKT cells could partly confound analyses of zero-insertion sequences.

The same sample was also studied in work on T cells expressing NK-cell markers. As that study records: NKG2C+ dominant clonotype frequencies in five to seven donors were roughly 1.0-7.5% of CD8+ T cells. The CD3+CD56-NKG2C+ fraction of a handful of donors was likewise dominated by these clonotypes. Nothing established the HCMV specificity of expanded NKG2C+ T cell clones.

The J gene is TRBJ2-3, the V gene TRBV9, with D perhaps TRBD2 (5 bases). Source material: CD8+ T cells sorted from blood. This receptor was identified in a woman younger than 30 in good health. CDR3 sequence (DNA): TGTGCCAGCAGCGTCGATCGGGGAGCCACAGATACGCAGTATTTT. Amino acids: CASSVDRGATDTQYF.